Following are 20 T cell receptor beta chains from one sample sequenced in a study of T cells in Graves' hyperthyroidism and ophthalmopathy. TCR beta CDR3 region amplification was performed from RNA transcripts. First-round RT-PCR of the TCR CDR3 relied on the HTBI primer set. One entry per CDR3 protein, called by TCRdb with MiXCR from the multiplex PCR reads. Altogether about 840,000 distinct CDR3 sequences are present, roughly 40% being singletons, with the ten largest covering approximately 10%. The specimen was blood. The receptor set was obtained from a man in his late teens or twenties with Graves' hyperthyroidism.

This chain uses TRBV2 with TRBJ2-7; 7 bases line up with TRBD1. Germline lookup yields CDR1 SNHLY and CDR2 FYNNEI. There are 9 residues in the CDR3. Trimming at V came to 11 bases and at J to 5 bases, leaving 0 bases not matched to a gene. The CDR3 is CAGTDEQYF. CDR3 DNA sequence: TGTGCCGGGACAGACGAGCAGTACTTC.

The gene calls are TRBV29-1 and TRBJ2-7, with D tentatively TRBD1 (5 bases). Trimming shortened V by 7 bases and J by 1 base, and 14 bases separated the two germline ends. Germline V gene lookup returns CDR1 SQVTM and CDR2 ANQGSEA. The length of the CDR3 is 13 residues. CDR3 residues: CSASPDTSYEQYF. The CDR3 bases are TGCAGCGCCAGTCCGGACACTTCCTACGAGCAGTACTTC.

This chain uses TRBV2 with TRBJ2-7, with D uncertain. Germline CDR1 and CDR2: SNHLY and FYNNEI. Trimming shortened V by 1 base and J by 2 bases, and 9 bases separated the two germline ends. This CDR3 contains 14 residues. In DNA, the CDR3 is TGTGCCAGCAGTGAAGGGCAATCTCCCTACGAGCAGTACTTC. Translated, it gives CASSEGQSPYEQYF. Full variable domain (outside the CDR3, taken from reference TRBV2 and TRBJ2-7): EPEVTQTPSHQVTQMGQEVILRCVPISNHLYFYWYRQILGQKVEFLVSFYNNEISEKSEIFDDQFSVERPDGSNFTLKIRSTKLEDSAMYFCASSEGQSPYEQYFGPGTRLTVT.

The chain carries TRBV12-3 or TRBV12-4 and TRBJ1-3; D might be TRBD1 (6 bases). The CDR3 extends over 15 amino acids. V was trimmed by 5 bases and J by 0 bases, leaving 11 bases between them. The CDR3 sequence is CASSPQGHSGNTIYF. The CDR3 nucleotides are TGTGCCAGCAGTCCTCAGGGACACTCTGGAAACACCATATATTTT.

This clonotype occurred once. The rearrangement links TRBV5-1 to TRBJ2-2; the match to TRBD1 covers 10 bases. Germline V gene lookup returns CDR1 SGHRS and CDR2 YFSETQ. The CDR3 length is 16 residues. J gave up 5 bases and V 0 bases, and 4 bases lay outside the gene matches. The CDR3 nucleotides read TGCGCCAGCAGCTTGGAGACAGGGGGCTGGACCGGGGAGCTGTTTTTT. It specifies CASSLETGGWTGELFF.

The chain has TRBV19 and TRBJ1-2; D not resolved. CDR3 length: 12 residues. V dropped 5 bases and J dropped 4 bases, with 8 bases sitting between them. Germline loops: CDR1 LNHDA, CDR2 SQIVND (reference sequence). The CDR3 spells CASSSAAYGYTF. DNA of the CDR3: TGTGCCAGTAGTTCCGCGGCCTATGGCTACACCTTC.

Regarding this clonotype: A single base separates this from a much larger clone, so it may be a read error. The V and J genes are TRBV7-2 and TRBJ1-3; D remains ambiguous. The germline V gene has CDR1 SGHTA and CDR2 FQGNSA. The CDR3 sequence is 13 residues long. The CDR3 bases are TGTGCCGGCAGCCGTATGACAGGAAACACCATATATTTT. Amino acids: CAGSRMTGNTIYF.

This clonotype was seen many times. CDR3 in amino acids: CSVTPGQGDEQYF. The CDR3 coding sequence is TGCAGCGTTACCCCGGGACAGGGGGACGAGCAGTACTTC. The chain links TRBV29-1 to TRBJ2-7; 11 bases agree with TRBD1. Trimming took 5 bases from V and 5 from J; bases not matched to a gene: 5. Germline values: CDR1 SQVTM, CDR2 ANQGSEA. CDR3 length: 13 amino acids.

This clonotype was counted only a few times. The rearrangement uses TRBV20-1 and TRBJ2-7; TRBD2 is a possible D gene (5 bases). This CDR3 is built from 11 residues. V was cut by 7 bases and J by 7 bases, with 14 bases left in between. CDR1 DFQATT and CDR2 SNEGSKA come from the germline V gene (reference sequence). CDR3 DNA sequence: TGCAGTGGGAAGCGGAGAGAGGAGCAGTACTTC. Translation: CSGKRREEQYF.

This clonotype was counted only a few times. The chain links TRBV2 to TRBJ1-2, with 8 bases that match TRBD1. CDR3 size: 12 residues. With V trimmed by 8 bases and J by 6 bases, 5 bases remained unmatched. Germline V gene lookup returns CDR1 SNHLY and CDR2 FYNNEI. CDR3 in amino acids: CASVVTGDGYTF. The CDR3 nucleotides are TGTGCCAGCGTTGTGACAGGGGATGGCTACACCTTC.

This clonotype came up many times. Here the CDR3 DNA reads TGTGCCAGCAGCGAACGGACAGGTGGGGGTCAGCCCCAGCATTTT. It translates to CASSERTGGGQPQHF. The V gene is TRBV11-2, the J gene TRBJ1-5; 7 positions match TRBD1. V lost 5 bases and J lost 6; bases outside the gene matches: 10. Germline V gene lookup returns CDR1 SGHAT and CDR2 FQNNGV. The CDR3 has 15 amino acids.

The chain recombines TRBV5-4 with TRBJ2-7; D gene uncertain. V shed 4 bases and J shed 1 base, with 12 bases lying between them. This CDR3 spans 14 amino acids. Per the germline V gene, CDR1 is SGHNT and CDR2 is YYREEE (reference sequence). This CDR3 is CASSASDGSYEQYF. The CDR3 bases are TGTGCCAGCAGCGCCAGTGACGGATCCTACGAGCAGTACTTC.

This clonotype was found many times. The chain employs TRBV7-3 and TRBJ1-6; tentative D call: TRBD1 (6 bases). Looked up from germline, CDR1 is SGHTA and CDR2 is FQGTGA. The V gene lost 2 bases and the J gene lost 7 bases, with 15 bases spanning the gap. CDR3 length: 16 residues. The CDR3 DNA sequence: TGTGCCAGCAGCTTAGAGGGGGGAAACTTAAATTCACCCCTCCACTTT. This sequence encodes CASSLEGGNLNSPLHF.

V usage is TRBV2 and J usage is TRBJ2-5, with D uncertain. This CDR3 has 15 amino acids. The V end was cut by 3 bases, the J end by 5 bases, with 16 bases between. Germline CDR1 SNHLY, CDR2 FYNNEI. CDR3 region: CASSEVPHLGETQYF. CDR3 nucleotides: TGTGCCAGCAGTGAGGTCCCACATCTGGGCGAGACCCAGTACTTC.

The chain links TRBV2 to TRBJ1-2, with D possibly TRBD1 on 5 matching bases. V shed 4 bases and J shed 2 bases, with 11 bases lying between them. Germline V gene sequence: CDR1 SNHLY, CDR2 FYNNEI. The CDR3 consists of 14 residues. The CDR3 sequence is CASSAQENNYGYTF. CDR3 coding DNA: TGTGCCAGCAGTGCACAGGAGAACAACTATGGCTACACCTTC.

The chain combines TRBV12-3 or TRBV12-4 with TRBJ1-6; D gene ambiguous. With 10 bases removed from V and 6 bases from J, the gap between germline ends came to 16 bases. CDR3 length: 14 amino acids. The CDR3 loop is CAIRPRAVNSPLHF. The CDR3 DNA reads TGTGCCATCAGGCCTCGCGCAGTTAATTCACCCCTCCACTTT.

This clonotype has a handful of counts. The gene calls are TRBV7-2 and TRBJ1-3; the D gene is possibly TRBD1 (6 bases). This CDR3 has 14 amino acids. The ends were cut back, 8 bases at V and 0 bases at J, with 11 bases in the middle. Germline values: CDR1 SGHTA, CDR2 FQGNSA. CDR3 region: CASGGGLSGNTIYF. In nucleotides, the CDR3 is TGTGCCAGCGGGGGGGGGCTCTCTGGAAACACCATATATTTT.

This clonotype was recorded many times. The chain joins TRBV12-3 or TRBV12-4 to TRBJ1-2; D is possibly TRBD1 (5 bases). The CDR3 totals 12 residues. Deletions cut 5 bases from V and 3 bases from J, with 7 bases between. CDR3 protein: CASSGTDYGYTF. CDR3 sequence (DNA): TGTGCCAGCAGTGGGACGGACTATGGCTACACCTTC.

About this clonotype itself: This may be a read error: a much more frequent sequence differs by one nucleotide. The V and J genes are TRBV7-2 and TRBJ1-2, with D possibly being TRBD1 (5 bases). V was clipped by 1 base and J by 6 bases, with 12 bases between them. Germline V gives CDR1 SGHTA, CDR2 FQGNSA. The CDR3 totals 14 residues. This chain's CDR3 is CASSLEAGNHGYTF. The CDR3 nucleotides read TGTGCCAGCAGCTTAGAGGCAGGGAACCATGGCTACACCTTC. The variable domain in full, with the rest retrieved from reference TRBV7-2 and TRBJ1-2, is GAGVSQSPSNKVTEKGKDVELRCDPISGHTALYWYRQSLGQGLEFLIYFQGNSAPDKSGLPSDRFSAERTGGSVSTLTIQRTQQEDSAVYLCASSLEAGNHGYTFGSGTRLTVV.

The chain uses TRBV10-3 and TRBJ1-2; D call uncertain. Germline assignment: CDR1 ENHRY and CDR2 SYGVKD. The CDR3 spans 16 residues. The V end lost 3 bases, the J end lost 1 base, and 15 bases lay between the germline ends. The DNA of the CDR3 is TGTGCCATCAGTGACCCCCCCCGACAATTTAACTATGGCTACACCTTC. Translating gives CAISDPPRQFNYGYTF.